This T cell receptor (beta chain) appears in the sequencing data of a study of T-cell memory formation after mild COVID-19. This CDR3 contains 13 residues. The ends lost 5 bases at V and 2 bases at J; junction bases unmatched: 4. Germline CDR1 and CDR2: DFQATT and SNEGSKA (reference sequence). MiXCR, run by TCRdb on the 5' RACE reads, gives a single entry per CDR3 protein. Of some 450,000 distinct CDR3 sequences listed, about a sixth are singletons. About this clonotype: Its antigen is not identified.

Study results and limitations: The authors left the SARS-CoV-2 specificity of second-wave clones peaking on day 37 unconfirmed.

V usage is TRBV20-1 and J usage is TRBJ2-5, with TRBD1 matching over 8 bases. Material for sequencing was PBMCs or a T cell subset sorted from them (not recorded which). This sequence originates from a man younger than 35 who had mild COVID-19 (a few samples of this study predate the infection). Cell type and time point are not known. CDR3 nucleotide sequence: TGCAGTGCTGTCAGGGGGCCTCAAGAGACCCAGTACTTC. It codes for CSAVRGPQETQYF.